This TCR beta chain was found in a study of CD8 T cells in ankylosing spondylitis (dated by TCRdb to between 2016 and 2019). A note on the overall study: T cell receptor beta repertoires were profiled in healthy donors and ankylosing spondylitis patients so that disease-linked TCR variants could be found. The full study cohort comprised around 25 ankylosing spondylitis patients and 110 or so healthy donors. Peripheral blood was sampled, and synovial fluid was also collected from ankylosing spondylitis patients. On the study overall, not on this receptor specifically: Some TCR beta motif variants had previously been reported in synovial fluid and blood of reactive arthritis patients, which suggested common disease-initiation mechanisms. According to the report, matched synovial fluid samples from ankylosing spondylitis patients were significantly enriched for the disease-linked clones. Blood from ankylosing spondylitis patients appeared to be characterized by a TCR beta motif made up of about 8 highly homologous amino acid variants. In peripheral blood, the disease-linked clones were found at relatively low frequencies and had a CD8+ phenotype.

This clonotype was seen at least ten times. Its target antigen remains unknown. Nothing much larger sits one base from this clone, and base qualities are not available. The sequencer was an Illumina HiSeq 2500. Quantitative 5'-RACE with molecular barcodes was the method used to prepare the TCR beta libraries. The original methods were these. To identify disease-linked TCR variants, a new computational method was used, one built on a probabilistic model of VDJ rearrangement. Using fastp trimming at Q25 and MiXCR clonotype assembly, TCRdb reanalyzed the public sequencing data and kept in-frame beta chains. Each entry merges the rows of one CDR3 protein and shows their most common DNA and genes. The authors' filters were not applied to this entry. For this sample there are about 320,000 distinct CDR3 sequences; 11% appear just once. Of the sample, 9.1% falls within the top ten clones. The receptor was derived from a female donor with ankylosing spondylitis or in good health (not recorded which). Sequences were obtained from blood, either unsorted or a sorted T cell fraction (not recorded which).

The nucleotide sequence is TGTGCCAGCATCGCCGGGTCTGAAAATTCACCCCTCCACTTT. The translation is CASIAGSENSPLHF. This receptor chain uses TRBV6-1 and TRBJ1-6, with an unclear D gene assignment. V was cut back by 7 bases and J by 7 bases, leaving a gap of 14 bases between them. CDR1 and CDR2 were assigned from the germline V gene as MNHNS and SASEGT. There are 14 amino acids in the CDR3, from cysteine to phenylalanine inclusive. The read is trimmed to its CDR3 DNA, 42 bases read in frame from base 1.